The 24 T cell receptor beta chains reported below all come from one sample, sequenced in a study of blood T cell repertoires in COVID-19. The protocol was immunoSEQ multiplex PCR, while the TCRdb copy is restricted to in-frame clones and leaves out a portion. Counted here are 150,000 to 200,000 clones, 80% to 95% occurring once; the ten biggest clones make up around 2%. Sequencing was performed on peripheral blood. The receptors here all came from a woman between 55 and 75 years old with COVID-19, enrolled during active disease.

This chain uses TRBV20-1 with TRBJ1-2; TRBD1 agrees at 7 bases. Trimming removed 3 bases from V and 4 bases from J; junction bases left unmatched: 8. CDR3 length: 14 amino acids. Germline CDR1 and CDR2: DFQATT and SNEGSKA (reference sequence). CDR3 sequence: CSASIVRGAYGYTF. The CDR3 DNA is TGCAGTGCTAGTATCGTCAGGGGGGCCTATGGCTACACCTTC.

J is TRBJ1-2 and V is TRBV25-1, with D maybe TRBD1 (5 bases). Germline CDR1 is MGHDK and CDR2 is SYGVNS. V lost 3 bases to trimming and J lost 7 bases, with 15 bases between them. This CDR3 has 14 residues. DNA for the CDR3: TGTGCCAGCAGTGAGCCTACAGGCCTGAGTGGCTACACCTTC. Translation: CASSEPTGLSGYTF.

CDR3 coding DNA: TGTGCCACCAGCAGGATGGACAAAATGAACACTGAAGCTTTCTTT. Residues: CATSRMDKMNTEAFF. This sequence joins TRBV15 and TRBJ1-1, with D possibly matching TRBD1 (5 bases). The germline V gene has CDR1 LNHNV and CDR2 YYDKDF (reference sequence). The CDR3 runs 15 residues. Trimming shortened V by 3 bases and J by 0 bases, and 11 bases separated the two germline ends.

The CDR3, as DNA: TGCGCCAGCAGCGGACAGACCACAGATACGCAGTATTTT. This codes for CASSGQTTDTQYF. The chain carries TRBV5-1 and TRBJ2-3; tentatively, D is TRBD1 (6 bases). Deletions cut 4 bases from V and 2 bases from J, with 8 bases between. From germline, CDR1 is SGHRS and CDR2 YFSETQ. The CDR3 extends over 13 amino acids.

The chain is built from TRBV7-8 and TRBJ1-2, with D tentatively TRBD1 (5 bases). Germline CDR1 reads SGHVS; CDR2 reads FQNEAQ. Trimming left V 7 bases short and J 1 base short, with 13 bases between. This CDR3 spans 14 amino acids. The CDR3 DNA reads as TGTGCCAGCACCTCGGGGGGGTATAACTATGGCTACACCTTC. Its protein is CASTSGGYNYGYTF.

In DNA form, the CDR3 reads TGTGCCAGCAGCTTACGGGGCGGGGCCCTCTACAATGAGCAGTTCTTC. Translating it yields CASSLRGGALYNEQFF. The chain is built from TRBV7-3 and TRBJ2-1; D is perhaps TRBD2 (6 bases). The CDR3 loop spans 16 amino acids. Trimming removed 2 bases at V and 3 bases at J, with 14 bases between. Germline values: CDR1 SGHTA, CDR2 FQGTGA. The full variable domain, completed using reference TRBV7-3 and TRBJ2-1, is GAGVSQTPSNKVTEKGKYVELRCDPISGHTALYWYRQSLGQGPEFLIYFQGTGAADDSGLPNDRFFAVRPEGSVSTLKIQRTERGDSAVYLCASSLRGGALYNEQFFGPGTRLTVL.

The sample holds a few counts of this clone. The V call is TRBV24-1, the J call TRBJ1-2, with D unclear. The CDR3 has 13 amino acids. Germline CDR1 is KGHDR and CDR2 is SFDVKD. Trimming removed 5 bases at V and 1 base at J, with 7 bases between. CDR3 nucleotides: TGTGCCACCAGTGTGGGCGATAACTATGGCTACACCTTC. It codes for CATSVGDNYGYTF.

The chain joins TRBV3-1 (or the pseudogene TRBV3-2) to TRBJ2-5, with D possibly TRBD2 on 6 matching bases. The CDR3 length is 14 residues. V lost 2 bases, J lost 4 bases, and 11 bases lay in between. Germline V CDR1 and CDR2: LGHDT, YNNKEL (reference sequence). CDR3 region: CASSQSGVRETQYF. The CDR3 DNA reads as TGTGCCAGCAGCCAATCGGGGGTGAGAGAGACCCAGTACTTC.

Note on this clone: This specimen includes other DNA sequences encoding the same CDR3. The chain couples TRBV20-1 to TRBJ2-2, with a weak D call TRBD2 (5 bases). V was clipped by 3 bases and J by 1 base, with 6 bases between them. CDR1 DFQATT and CDR2 SNEGSKA come from the germline V gene (reference sequence). CDR3 length: 13 amino acids. The CDR3 here is CSASRGNTGELFF. Here the CDR3 DNA reads TGCAGTGCTAGTCGGGGGAACACCGGGGAGCTGTTTTTT.

V is TRBV7-2 and J is TRBJ2-1; TRBD2 is a possible D gene (6 bases). Per germline, CDR1 SGHTA and CDR2 FQGNSA. The V end was cut by 5 bases, the J end by 4 bases, with 15 bases between. CDR3 length equals 15 residues. Here the CDR3 DNA reads TGTGCCAGCAGCCCCAATGGAGGGAATTACAATGAGCAGTTCTTC. Its protein is CASSPNGGNYNEQFF.

The V call is TRBV27, the J call TRBJ1-2, with no clear D. Germline-derived CDR1 and CDR2 are MNHEY and SMNVEV (reference sequence). Trimming pared 5 bases from V and 0 bases from J, leaving 19 bases between. This CDR3 region has 17 residues. The CDR3 sequence is CASSAGDGVRANYGYTF. The DNA for the CDR3 is TGTGCCAGCAGTGCTGGGGATGGAGTGCGGGCTAACTATGGCTACACCTTC.

The rearrangement links TRBV7-2 to TRBJ1-3; 7 positions agree with TRBD1. The CDR3 is made up of 17 amino acids. V trimming: 4 bases; J trimming: 3 bases; junction bases outside the gene matches: 12. Germline loops: CDR1 SGHTA, CDR2 FQGNSA. The CDR3 DNA reads TGTGCCAGCAGCTCGGACAGGTTTAAGGGAGTTGGAAACACCATATATTTT. Translation: CASSSDRFKGVGNTIYF.

CDR3 sequence (DNA): TGTGCCAGCAGCTTACAGATTCCCCTTGCGGGGTACCAAGAGACCCAGTACTTC. Its protein is CASSLQIPLAGYQETQYF. The chain recombines TRBV7-2 with TRBJ2-5; a weak D match, TRBD2 (6 bases). CDR1 and CDR2 (germline): SGHTA, FQGNSA. V lost 2 bases and J lost 0, with 19 bases in between. CDR3 length: 18 residues.

The J gene is TRBJ2-3, the V gene TRBV5-6; D is undetermined. V was clipped by 0 bases and J by 13 bases, with 9 bases between them. CDR3 length equals 11 residues. CDR1 is SGHDT and CDR2 is YYEEEE in the germline V gene. CDR3 loop: CASSLGHEEYF. The CDR3, as DNA: TGTGCCAGCAGCTTGGGGCACGAGGAGTATTTT.

CDR3 loop: CASSLGPGRGYTF. The CDR3 nucleotides read TGTGCCAGCAGCTTAGGGCCAGGGCGAGGCTACACCTTC. The chain employs TRBV7-9 and TRBJ1-2, with D possibly matching TRBD1 (5 bases). The germline CDR1 and CDR2 sequences are SEHNR and FQNEAQ (reference sequence). The CDR3 is made up of 13 amino acids. The V end was cut by 1 base, the J end by 8 bases, with 11 bases between. Combining the CDR3 with reference TRBV7-9 and TRBJ1-2 gives the whole variable domain DTGVSQNPRHKITKRGQNVTFRCDPISEHNRLYWYRQTLGQGPEFLTYFQNEAQLEKSRLLSDRFSAERPKGSFSTLEIQRTEQGDSAMYLCASSLGPGRGYTFGSGTRLTVV.

The rearrangement joins TRBV9 to TRBJ2-1; 11 bases match TRBD2. The germline CDR1 and CDR2 sequences are SGDLS and YYNGEE. Trimming cost V 3 bases and J 7 bases; bases outside gene matches: 9. The CDR3 sequence is 16 residues long. For the CDR3, the DNA is TGTGCCAGCAGCGCCCAACTAGCGGGGGTGGGGAATGAGCAGTTCTTC. Encoded protein: CASSAQLAGVGNEQFF.

V usage is TRBV7-2 and J usage is TRBJ2-1; TRBD2 matches at 8 bases. CDR3 size: 13 residues. The junction had 2 bases not matched to a gene; V was cut back by 1 base and J by 9 bases. Germline CDR1 reads SGHTA; CDR2 reads FQGNSA. The CDR3 bases are TGTGCCAGCAGCTTAGTTCGGGAGGGTGAGCAGTTCTTC. Protein: CASSLVREGEQFF.

The chain is built from TRBV6-5 and TRBJ2-7; TRBD1 might be the D (5 bases). The germline CDR1 and CDR2 sequences are MNHEY and SVGAGI. This CDR3 has 11 residues. The germline V and J ends were trimmed by 7 bases and 6 bases, with 10 bases remaining between them. The CDR3 loop is CASNQGAEQYF. The DNA of the CDR3 is TGTGCCAGCAACCAGGGTGCCGAGCAGTACTTC.

The J gene is TRBJ2-3, the V gene TRBV24-1; 9 positions agree with TRBD2. CDR1 and CDR2 (germline): KGHDR, SFDVKD. The CDR3 has 18 amino acids. Trimming cost V 3 bases and J 5 bases; bases outside gene matches: 14. The CDR3 bases are TGTGCCACCAGTGATCCAACTTCCGCGGGGGGGCAGGGAGATACGCAGTATTTT. Translation gives CATSDPTSAGGQGDTQYF.

The chain links TRBV7-3 to TRBJ1-2, with 8 bases identical to TRBD1. Germline trimming cut 5 bases from V and 4 bases from J; bases unmatched to any gene: 18. The V gene's germline CDR1 is SGHTA and CDR2 FQGTGA. The CDR3 loop spans 18 amino acids. The CDR3 DNA follows: TGTGCCAGCAGCCCCCAGGGTCGGACAGGGTCGGATGTCTATGGCTACACCTTC. This translates into CASSPQGRTGSDVYGYTF.

This chain joins TRBV19 and TRBJ2-1; TRBD1 agrees at 9 bases. The CDR3 sequence is 15 residues long. V dropped 6 bases and J dropped 7; count of bases not matched to a gene: 10. Germline V gene lookup returns CDR1 LNHDA and CDR2 SQIVND (reference sequence). The CDR3 nucleotides read TGTGCCAGTAGGCTCCCGGGACAGGGTGAAAATGAGCAGTTCTTC. Protein sequence: CASRLPGQGENEQFF.

The chain is built from TRBV7-9 and TRBJ1-2, with TRBD1 as a possible D gene (6 bases). The germline V gene has CDR1 SEHNR and CDR2 FQNEAQ (reference sequence). This CDR3 region has 14 residues. V gave up 3 bases and J gave up 2 bases, with 10 bases separating them. The CDR3 DNA follows: TGTGCCAGCAGCTTTCGTGGGACAAACTATGGCTACACCTTC. It codes for CASSFRGTNYGYTF.

The chain is built from TRBV3-1 (or the pseudogene TRBV3-2) and TRBJ1-2; D possibly corresponds to TRBD1 (5 bases). Trimming took 4 bases from V and 6 from J, leaving 12 bases between them. The CDR3 has 13 residues. Germline lookup yields CDR1 LGHDT and CDR2 YNNKEL (reference sequence). The DNA for the CDR3 is TGTGCCAGCAGCCCAACCGACAGAAATGGCTACACCTTC. Translated, it gives CASSPTDRNGYTF.

J is TRBJ2-1 and V is TRBV13; 15 positions match TRBD2. Trimming at V came to 5 bases and at J to 9 bases, leaving 11 bases not matched to a gene. In germline, CDR1 is PRHDT, CDR2 FYEKMQ (reference sequence). This CDR3 is 17 amino acids long. The DNA of the CDR3 is TGTGCCAGCAGCCCAATACAAGGGACTAGCGGGGGGTTTGAGCAGTTCTTC. Amino acids: CASSPIQGTSGGFEQFF.